Given below is one TCR beta chain in context. Its antigen is as yet unknown. Germline values: CDR1 SEHNR, CDR2 FQNEAQ (reference sequence). This CDR3 region has 16 residues. J was trimmed by 4 bases and V by 2 bases; bases with no gene match: 8. Although they were nominally healthy when sampled, donors likely had unrecorded immune exposures. This entry is derived from a study of cytomegalovirus exposure and HLA in healthy donors. Study background: Unique TCRs from HLA-typed donors, approximately 80 million of them, were held in an early data release.

Overall study results and limits: Common viral pathogens were later found to be apparently linked to several of the most significant clusters. A later analysis reportedly found fewer N-insertions in an Asian-associated ancestry cluster than the approximately 730-donor mean.

Vbeta (60) and Jbeta (13) primers were used in the PCR. Sequenced by immunoSEQ multiplex PCR; TCRdb stores in-frame clones only, minus some. The table shows 150,000 or so clones, with about 75% occurring only once. The receptor was isolated from a female donor in good health and CMV-seronegative. The chain is built from TRBV7-9 and TRBJ2-1; 7 positions agree with TRBD1. Sequencing was carried out using PBMCs. CDR3 sequence: CASSLRIGTVYNEQFF. CDR3 sequence (DNA): TGTGCCAGCAGCTTAAGAATCGGGACAGTTTACAATGAGCAGTTCTTC.